This TCR beta chain was recovered during a study of T cell repertoires in cytomegalovirus infection. Study-level background: Well-studied HLA-B-restricted epitopes and recently identified HLA-C-restricted epitopes of CMV were both used in the study.

This clonotype turned up a few times. No antigen is known for it. Study conclusions and caveats: Using cumulative public TCR beta family frequency, the authors identified those who carried CMV together with the relevant HLA. It was HLA-C-restricted CMV-specific TCR beta clonotypes that dominated the response ex vivo.

TCRdb re-analysed the reads in MiXCR, keeping a single row per CDR3 protein. The data show about 920,000 distinct CDR3 sequences, around 32% seen once. The V gene lost 5 bases and the J gene lost 2 bases, with 16 bases spanning the gap. From germline, CDR1 is SGHNT and CDR2 YYREEE (reference sequence). The CDR3 covers 15 residues. J is TRBJ1-2 and V is TRBV5-4; D might be TRBD1 (5 bases). The specimen was cultured CD8+ T cells from PBMCs, collected from culture after CMV antigen stimulation. The receptor was derived from a human donor in good health (CMV status not recorded). Some clones in this sample may be carry-over from other donors' samples. This CDR3 is CASSRAPQENYGYTF. The CDR3 nucleotides are TGTGCCAGCAGTCGGGCACCACAGGAGAACTATGGCTACACCTTC.